The rows below give T cell receptor beta chains drawn from one sample of a study of T-cell memory formation after mild COVID-19. TCRdb used MiXCR to reprocess the 5' RACE reads, holding one entry per CDR3 protein. The repertoire holds around 430,000 distinct CDR3 sequences, with 16% as singletons. Sequenced: PBMCs or a T cell subset sorted from them (not recorded which). These receptors were obtained from a young man who had mild COVID-19 (a few samples of this study predate the infection). Cell type and time point are not known. CDR3s include the opening cysteine and the closing phenylalanine or tryptophan. The D gene is left open where the match is weak. Not every row has a clone size; where given, it reads once, few, many or a size class.

j_call,clone_size,v_call,d_call,cdr3_nt,cdr3_aa
TRBJ2-2,.,TRBV11-2,.,TGTGCCAGCAGCTTAAGCACCTACACCGGGGAGCTGTTTTTT,CASSLSTYTGELFF
TRBJ1-6,few,TRBV4-3,.,TGCGCCAGCAGCCAAGGGCCTCCTGACAGGAATTCACCCCTCCACTTT,CASSQGPPDRNSPLHF
TRBJ1-1,few,TRBV20-1,.,TGCAGTGCCCCTGGCCCTACACAAAACACTGAAGCTTTCTTT,CSAPGPTQNTEAFF
TRBJ1-1,many,TRBV7-3,TRBD1,TGTGCCAGCAGCCTGACAGGGGTGAGCACTGAAGCTTTCTTT,CASSLTGVSTEAFF
TRBJ2-3,few,TRBV7-2,TRBD2,TGTGCCAGCAGCTTGACTAGCGGGGTTCGCACAGATACGCAGTATTTT,CASSLTSGVRTDTQYF
TRBJ2-6,few,TRBV29-1,.,TGCAGCGTTCTGCCAGGAGGGGCCAACGTCCTGACTTTC,CSVLPGGANVLTF
TRBJ2-1,many,TRBV27,TRBD2,TGTGCCAGCAGGACTAGCGGGGGGTCCCAGCAGTTCTTC,CASRTSGGSQQFF
TRBJ1-6,few,TRBV7-2,.,TGTGCCAGCAGCACCACCCGCGGGGGGCGGAATTCACCCCTCCACTTT,CASSTTRGGRNSPLHF
TRBJ1-1,.,TRBV20-1,.,TGCAGTGCTAGAGATCAAAAAACCAGGGTTTATGTCACTGAAGCTTTCTTT,CSARDQKTRVYVTEAFF
TRBJ1-1,many,TRBV7-3,TRBD1,TGTGCCAGCAGCCCGGGACAGGGGAGAACTGAAGCTTTCTTT,CASSPGQGRTEAFF
TRBJ2-7,.,TRBV12-3/TRBV12-4,.,TGTGCCAGCAGTTGGCAGTCCGGGACTTACGAGCAGTACTTC,CASSWQSGTYEQYF
TRBJ2-4,few,TRBV7-9,.,TGTGCCAGCAGCCCCCCGGACCGGAGTGCTCAAAACATTCAGTACTTC,CASSPPDRSAQNIQYF
TRBJ2-3,many,TRBV7-2,.,TGTGCCAGCAACCCGAGGGGGGGAAACACAGATACGCAGTATTTT,CASNPRGGNTDTQYF
TRBJ1-4,few,TRBV7-2,.,TGTGCCAGCAGACCACGGGGGACGACTAATGAAAAACTGTTTTTT,CASRPRGTTNEKLFF
TRBJ2-2,.,TRBV7-6,.,TGTGCCAGCAGCTTTAACCTCGACCCCGGCACCGGGGAGCTGTTTTTT,CASSFNLDPGTGELFF
TRBJ2-7,.,TRBV14,.,TGTGCCAGCAGCCAAGAGAGGGTGGGGGAGCAGTACTTC,CASSQERVGEQYF
TRBJ2-1,many,TRBV29-1,TRBD2,TGCAGCGTTGATGGGTCTAGCGGTGTTAGTTACAATGAGCAGTTCTTC,CSVDGSSGVSYNEQFF
TRBJ2-2,.,TRBV15,TRBD2,TGTGCCACCAGCAGGGGGGGGGACCGCACCGGGGAGCTGTTTTTT,CATSRGGDRTGELFF
TRBJ1-1,once,TRBV4-1,.,TGCGCCAGCAGCCAAGAGGGGGCGAGGGCTTTCTTT,CASSQEGARAFF
TRBJ1-6,few,TRBV28,.,TGTGCCAGCAGCCCCCCCCGGGGAGCCCTCCACTTT,CASSPPRGALHF
TRBJ1-2,.,TRBV18,.,TGTGCCAGCTCCGTCGAGAGTGGGAATAACTATGGCTACACCTTC,CASSVESGNNYGYTF
TRBJ2-2,few,TRBV5-1,TRBD2,TGCGCCAGCAGCCTAGGGACTAGCAAAGGCGGGGAGCTGTTTTTT,CASSLGTSKGGELFF
TRBJ1-1,.,TRBV4-2,.,TGTGCCAGCAGCCAACTGATTGTGGTGGCCAACACTGAAGCTTTCTTT,CASSQLIVVANTEAFF
TRBJ2-5,few,TRBV27,.,TGTGCCAGCAGTTTAGACTTGGGGGAGACCCAGTACTTC,CASSLDLGETQYF
TRBJ1-5,.,TRBV19,.,TGTGCCAGTACCCGGGGAGCCGGCGATCAGCCCCAGCATTTT,CASTRGAGDQPQHF
TRBJ1-6,.,TRBV3-1,.,TGTGCCAGCAGCCCCCGGAGGAAAGAAGCAAATTCACCCCTCCACTTT,CASSPRRKEANSPLHF
TRBJ2-2,many,TRBV29-1,.,TGCACTGCTCGGCAGCAGAACACCGGGGAGCTGTTTTTT,CTARQQNTGELFF
TRBJ1-2,.,TRBV27,.,TGTGCCAGCAGTTTTAGGGACCTAGGAGGCTACACCTTC,CASSFRDLGGYTF
TRBJ2-7,few,TRBV5-1,TRBD1,TGCGCCAGCAGCTTCGGGGACAGGGGTTACGAGCAGTACTTC,CASSFGDRGYEQYF
TRBJ2-7,.,TRBV20-1,.,TGCAGTGCCATCCCTCATGGGTACGAGCAGTACTTC,CSAIPHGYEQYF
TRBJ1-1,.,TRBV12-2,.,TGTGCAAGTCGCCCCGAGGGGGGCTTCGGTCCCACTGAAGCTTTCTTT,CASRPEGGFGPTEAFF
TRBJ2-7,.,TRBV27,.,TGTGCCAGCAGTTTAGCCGGGGGTACTACCGAGCAGTACTTC,CASSLAGGTTEQYF
TRBJ2-7,many,TRBV7-9,.,TGTGCCAGCAGCTTTTCTGAGACCCCCTACGAGCAGTACTTC,CASSFSETPYEQYF
TRBJ2-3,few,TRBV3-1,.,TGTGCCAGCAGCCCGGCGGGGGATACGCAGTATTTT,CASSPAGDTQYF
TRBJ1-1,.,TRBV9,.,TGTGCCAGCAGCGGCGGGCGGCTCCCTGAAGCTTTCTTT,CASSGGRLPEAFF
TRBJ2-1,few,TRBV7-3,TRBD2,TGTGCCAGCAGCACTAGCGGGGCGAATGAGCAGTTCTTC,CASSTSGANEQFF
TRBJ2-1,few,TRBV5-1,TRBD2,TGCGCCAGCAGCTTGGAAGCGGGGAACGCCGGTGAGCAGTTCTTC,CASSLEAGNAGEQFF
TRBJ1-6,.,TRBV28,.,TGTGCCAGCAGCCCCGCGACCTCGGGATTTACACCCCTCCACTTT,CASSPATSGFTPLHF
TRBJ2-7,once,TRBV7-8,.,TGTGCCAGCAGTGCCCCCGGGGTGTCCGGCCACGAGCAGTACTTC,CASSAPGVSGHEQYF
TRBJ2-3,.,TRBV30,.,TGTGCCTGGAGTGACCCAGCGGGCAGGGAGTATTTT,CAWSDPAGREYF
TRBJ2-3,.,TRBV20-1,TRBD2,TGCAGTGCTCCCGGGGGACTAGCGGGGGCCCTGAATACGCAGTATTTT,CSAPGGLAGALNTQYF
TRBJ1-2,many,TRBV12-3/TRBV12-4,TRBD1,TGTGCCAGCAGTCCGTGGACAGGCGACCATGGCTACACCTTC,CASSPWTGDHGYTF